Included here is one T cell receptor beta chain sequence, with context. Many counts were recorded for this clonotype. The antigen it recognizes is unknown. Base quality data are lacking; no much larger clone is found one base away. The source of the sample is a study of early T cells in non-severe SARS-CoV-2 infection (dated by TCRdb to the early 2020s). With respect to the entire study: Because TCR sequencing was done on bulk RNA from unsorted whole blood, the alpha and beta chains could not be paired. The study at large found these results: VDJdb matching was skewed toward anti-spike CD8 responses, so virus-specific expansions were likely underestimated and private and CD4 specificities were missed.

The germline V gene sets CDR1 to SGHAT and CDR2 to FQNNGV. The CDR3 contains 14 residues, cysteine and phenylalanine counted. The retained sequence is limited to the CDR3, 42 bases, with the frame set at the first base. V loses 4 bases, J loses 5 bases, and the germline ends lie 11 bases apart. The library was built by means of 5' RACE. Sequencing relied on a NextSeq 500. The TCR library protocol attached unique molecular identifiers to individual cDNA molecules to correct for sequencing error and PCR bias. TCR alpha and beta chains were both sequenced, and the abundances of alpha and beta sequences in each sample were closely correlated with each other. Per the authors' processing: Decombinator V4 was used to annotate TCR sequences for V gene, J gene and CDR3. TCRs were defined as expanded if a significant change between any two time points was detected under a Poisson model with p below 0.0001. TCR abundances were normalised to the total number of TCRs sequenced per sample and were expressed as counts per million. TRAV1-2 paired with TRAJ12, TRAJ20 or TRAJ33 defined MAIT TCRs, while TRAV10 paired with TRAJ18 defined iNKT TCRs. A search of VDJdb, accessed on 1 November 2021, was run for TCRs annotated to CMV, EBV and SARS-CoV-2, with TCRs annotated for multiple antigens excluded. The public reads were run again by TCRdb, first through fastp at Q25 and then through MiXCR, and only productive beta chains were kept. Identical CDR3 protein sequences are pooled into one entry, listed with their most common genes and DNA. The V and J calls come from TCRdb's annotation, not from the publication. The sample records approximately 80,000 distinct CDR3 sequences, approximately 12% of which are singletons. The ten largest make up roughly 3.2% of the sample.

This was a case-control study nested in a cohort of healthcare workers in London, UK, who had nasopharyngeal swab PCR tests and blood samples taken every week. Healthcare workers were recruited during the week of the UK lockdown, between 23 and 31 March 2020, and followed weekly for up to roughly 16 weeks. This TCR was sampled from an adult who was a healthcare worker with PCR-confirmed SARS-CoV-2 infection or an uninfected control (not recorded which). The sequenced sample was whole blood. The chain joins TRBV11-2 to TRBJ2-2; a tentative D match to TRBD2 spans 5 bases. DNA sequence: TGTGCCAGCAGCTCTTGGACTCAAACCGGGGAGCTGTTTTTT. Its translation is CASSSWTQTGELFF.